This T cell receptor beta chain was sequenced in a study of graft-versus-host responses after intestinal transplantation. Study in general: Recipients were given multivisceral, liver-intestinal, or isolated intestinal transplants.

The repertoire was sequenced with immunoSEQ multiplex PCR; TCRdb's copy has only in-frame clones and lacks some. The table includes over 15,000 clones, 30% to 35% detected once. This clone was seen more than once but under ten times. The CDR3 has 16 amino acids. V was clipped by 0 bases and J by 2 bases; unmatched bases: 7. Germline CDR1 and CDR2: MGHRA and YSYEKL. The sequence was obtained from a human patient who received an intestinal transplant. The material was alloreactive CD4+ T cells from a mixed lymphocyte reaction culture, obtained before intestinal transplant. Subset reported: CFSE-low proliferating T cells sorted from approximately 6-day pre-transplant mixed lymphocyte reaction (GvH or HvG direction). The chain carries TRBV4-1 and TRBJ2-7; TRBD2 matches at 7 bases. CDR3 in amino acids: CASSQERFGGTYEQYF. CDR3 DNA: TGCGCCAGCAGCCAAGAAAGATTCGGGGGGACCTACGAGCAGTACTTC.